One and the same sample provided the 19 T cell receptor beta chains below, sequenced in a study of cytomegalovirus exposure and HLA in healthy donors. 60 Vbeta and 13 Jbeta primers were used in PCR. The repertoire was sequenced with immunoSEQ multiplex PCR; TCRdb's copy has only in-frame clones and lacks some. This sample has around 130,000 clones; 65% to 80% occur once, and the top ten carry less than 3.5%. The sample comprised PBMCs. These receptors originate from a woman between 40 and 55 years old in good health and CMV-seropositive.

This chain joins TRBV9 and TRBJ1-1; tentatively, D is TRBD1 (5 bases). V was trimmed by 5 bases and J by 4 bases, leaving 15 bases between them. This CDR3 comprises 14 residues. Germline V gene data show CDR1 as SGDLS and CDR2 as YYNGEE. The chain's CDR3 is CASRRGGTLTEAFF. CDR3 DNA: TGTGCCAGCAGAAGGGGAGGGACCCTCACTGAAGCTTTCTTT. Full variable domain (outside the CDR3, taken from reference TRBV9 and TRBJ1-1): DSGVTQTPKHLITATGQRVTLRCSPRSGDLSVYWYQQSLDQGLQFLIQYYNGEERAKGNILERFSAQQFPDLHSELNLSSLELGDSALYFCASRRGGTLTEAFFGQGTRLTVV.

J is TRBJ1-1 and V is TRBV6-5; TRBD1 agrees at 7 bases. CDR3 length equals 15 residues. Germline V gene sequence: CDR1 MNHEY, CDR2 SVGAGI. With 5 bases clipped from V and 7 bases from J, the junction kept 13 bases outside the gene matches. The CDR3 nucleotides are TGTGCCAGCAGTGTGGACAGGCGAGTCCGCGGTGAAGCTTTCTTT. Translated, it gives CASSVDRRVRGEAFF.

This clone appeared a few times. The chain combines TRBV7-2 with TRBJ2-1, with 9 bases identical to TRBD1. CDR3 length equals 14 residues. Germline loops: CDR1 SGHTA, CDR2 FQGNSA. Trimming cost V 0 bases and J 15 bases; bases outside gene matches: 9. In DNA form, the CDR3 reads TGTGCCAGCAGCTTAGCTCAGGACAGGGGCAGAATGTTCTTC. This codes for CASSLAQDRGRMFF.

The rearrangement links TRBV30 to TRBJ2-7; D gene unclear. V was pared by 0 bases and J by 0 bases, with 9 bases between. Germline V gene data show CDR1 as GTSNPN and CDR2 as SVGIG (reference sequence). The CDR3 consists of 14 residues. CDR3 DNA: TGTGCCTGGAGTGTAGCAGGATTCTCCTACGAGCAGTACTTC. This gives the protein CAWSVAGFSYEQYF.

In its sample, this clone was seen a few times. The chain has TRBV30 and TRBJ2-2; D might be TRBD2 (7 bases). Trimming stripped 4 bases from V and 3 bases from J, with 12 bases between. Germline lookup yields CDR1 GTSNPN and CDR2 SVGIG (reference sequence). The CDR3 is made up of 14 amino acids. The CDR3 nucleotides read TGTGCCTGGACCACAGGGAGGGACACCGGGGAGCTGTTTTTT. Translation gives CAWTTGRDTGELFF. The full variable domain, rest sourced from reference TRBV30 and TRBJ2-2, is SQTIHQWPATLVQPVGSPLSLECTVEGTSNPNLYWYRQAAGRGLQLLFYSVGIGQISSEVPQNLSASRPQDRQFILSSKKLLLSDSGFYLCAWTTGRDTGELFFGEGSRLTVL.

The chain couples TRBV11-1 to TRBJ1-1; D is possibly TRBD1 (5 bases). Germline assignment: CDR1 SGHAT and CDR2 FQDESV (reference sequence). This CDR3 has 15 amino acids. Trimming shortened V by 5 bases and J by 4 bases, and 17 bases separated the two germline ends. CDR3 residues: CASSKPGIQSTEAFF. As DNA, the CDR3 is TGTGCCAGCAGCAAACCAGGGATACAGAGCACTGAAGCTTTCTTT.

Here the CDR3 DNA reads TGTGCCAGCAGTTCTGGAGGAGGGAATCAGCCCCAGCATTTT. Protein sequence: CASSSGGGNQPQHF. The chain is built from TRBV6-1 and TRBJ1-5; D unresolved. The CDR3 loop spans 14 amino acids. Trimming removed 5 bases from V and 4 bases from J, with 12 bases in between. CDR1 MNHNS and CDR2 SASEGT come from the germline V gene.

Regarding this clone: The sample carries other DNA sequences with the same CDR3. V and J are TRBV6-6 and TRBJ2-7; D uncertain. This CDR3 region has 11 residues. Germline CDR1 reads MNHNY; CDR2 reads SVGAGI (reference sequence). With 0 bases removed from V and 7 bases from J, the gap between germline ends came to 4 bases. CDR3 nucleotides: TGTGCCAGCAGTTACTCGAGGGAGCAGTACTTC. Residues: CASSYSREQYF.

The chain uses TRBV19 and TRBJ1-4, with TRBD1 identical over 7 bases. The CDR3 loop spans 17 amino acids. CDR1 and CDR2 from the germline V gene are LNHDA and SQIVND (reference sequence). V was clipped by 7 bases and J by 0 bases; unmatched bases: 11. The CDR3 here is CASTDIPQGTTNEKLFF. The CDR3 nucleotides are TGTGCCAGTACTGATATCCCACAGGGGACAACTAATGAAAAACTGTTTTTT.

This rearrangement joins TRBV6-1 to TRBJ1-2; 12 nucleotides align to TRBD1. CDR3 length: 16 residues. Germline lookup yields CDR1 MNHNS and CDR2 SASEGT. The V segment lost 6 bases and the J segment 2 bases; nucleotides outside the gene matches: 7. The CDR3: CASSEPGQGANYGYTF. The CDR3 DNA reads as TGTGCCAGCAGCGAACCGGGACAGGGGGCGAACTATGGCTACACCTTC.

The V and J genes are TRBV4-2 and TRBJ2-5; 8 bases match TRBD2. With 0 bases clipped from V and 4 bases from J, the junction kept 4 bases outside the gene matches. Germline lookup yields CDR1 LGHNA and CDR2 YNFKEQ. The CDR3 loop spans 15 amino acids. CDR3 sequence: CASSQDTGGPETQYF. The CDR3 DNA reads as TGTGCCAGCAGCCAAGATACGGGGGGGCCAGAGACCCAGTACTTC.

The chain links TRBV5-4 to TRBJ1-6, with D perhaps matching TRBD1 (6 bases). This CDR3 contains 18 residues. CDR1 and CDR2 (germline): SGHNT, YYREEE (reference sequence). V was shortened by 4 bases and J by 1 base, with 18 bases between the two germline ends. The CDR3 is CASSRTGSGGSYNSPLHF. The CDR3, as DNA: TGTGCCAGCAGCCGAACAGGGAGCGGGGGTTCCTATAATTCACCCCTCCACTTT.

The J gene is TRBJ1-2, the V gene TRBV4-3; TRBD1 matches at 9 bases. The CDR3 runs to 17 residues. Germline V gene sequence: CDR1 LGHNA, CDR2 YSLEER. With V trimmed by 1 base and J by 0 bases, 6 bases remained unmatched. The CDR3 coding sequence is TGCGCCAGCAGCCAAGTAGGGACAGGGTCGACTAACTATGGCTACACCTTC. Amino acids: CASSQVGTGSTNYGYTF.

This sequence joins TRBV12-5 and TRBJ1-6, with D possibly being TRBD1 (5 bases). The CDR3 covers 17 residues. Germline loops: CDR1 LGHNT, CDR2 FRNRAP. Between the trimmed V and J ends, which lost 2 bases and 7 bases, there was a span of 18 bases. CDR3 nucleotides: TGTGCTAGTGGTTTGTCGGGGGTCGCTCCTCGGAATTCACCCCTCCACTTT. Its protein is CASGLSGVAPRNSPLHF. Filled out from reference TRBV12-5 and TRBJ1-6, the complete variable domain reads DARVTQTPRHKVTEMGQEVTMRCQPILGHNTVFWYRQTMMQGLELLAYFRNRAPLDDSGMPKDRFSAEMPDATLATLKIQPSEPRDSAVYFCASGLSGVAPRNSPLHFGNGTRLTVT.

The CDR3 DNA sequence: TGTGCCAGCAGCGTAGCCCCTAGCGGGGTCGGGAATGAGCAGTTCTTC. It is translated as CASSVAPSGVGNEQFF. V gene TRBV9 combines with J gene TRBJ2-1; 9 nucleotides match TRBD2. CDR1 is SGDLS and CDR2 is YYNGEE in the germline V gene. There are 16 residues in the CDR3. Germline trimming cut 0 bases from V and 7 bases from J; bases unmatched to any gene: 8.

V is TRBV29-1 and J is TRBJ1-4; D possibly corresponds to TRBD1 (5 bases). This CDR3 comprises 14 residues. V lost 6 bases to trimming and J lost 5 bases, with 16 bases between them. The germline gives CDR1 SQVTM, CDR2 ANQGSEA. The CDR3 sequence is CSVRAGGVNEKLFF. In DNA, the CDR3 is TGCAGCGTGAGGGCCGGGGGGGTAAATGAAAAACTGTTTTTT.

The V gene is TRBV7-9, the J gene TRBJ2-6; 7 bases are a match to TRBD2. The CDR3 has 17 residues. In germline, CDR1 is SEHNR, CDR2 FQNEAQ (reference sequence). V lost 5 bases, J lost 3 bases, and 10 bases stayed unmatched. The CDR3 nucleotides are TGTGCCAGCAGCCAGGGTGCTTGGGGGGGTGGGGCCAACGTCCTGACTTTC. Encoded protein: CASSQGAWGGGANVLTF.

The chain carries TRBV6-5 and TRBJ1-3; D gene uncertain. CDR1 is MNHEY, CDR2 SVGAGI, per germline. With 11 bases removed from V and 3 bases from J, the gap between germline ends came to 11 bases. The CDR3 runs to 12 residues. The CDR3 is CASEGDGNTIYF. CDR3 coding DNA: TGTGCCTCCGAGGGAGATGGAAACACCATATATTTT.

V gene TRBV4-2 combines with J gene TRBJ2-5, with D uncertain. In germline, CDR1 is LGHNA, CDR2 YNFKEQ. The V gene lost 0 bases and the J gene lost 2 bases, with 16 bases spanning the gap. The CDR3 has 17 amino acids. CDR3 loop: CASSQDATKSLQETQYF. Here the CDR3 DNA reads TGTGCCAGCAGCCAAGACGCTACCAAGAGTTTGCAAGAGACCCAGTACTTC.